This T cell receptor (beta chain) was captured in a study of breast tumors, draining lymph nodes, adjacent tissues (dated by TCRdb to the mid-2010s). About the full investigation: In breast cancer patients, the study compared the TCR beta repertoires of tumor, adjacent nontumor tissue and axillary lymph nodes. The study was designed to assess the relationships and possible T-cell exchange between tumor, surrounding tissue and draining lymph node repertoires in human breast cancer.

The sample holds many counts of this clonotype. No cognate antigen has been identified for it. Per-nucleotide qualities are absent, and no much larger clonotype sits a single base away. The CDR3 numbers 19 residues from cysteine through phenylalanine. Of the read, only the CDR3 DNA is kept; its 57 bases are in frame from base 1. V lost 4 bases and J lost 1 base, and the count of bases not matched to a germline gene is 16. Via the germline V gene, CDR1 is SGHTS and CDR2 YDEGEE. What the research found in general, with its limitations: The conclusion that tumor T cells originate in lymph nodes was framed as consistent with a hypothesis rather than directly demonstrated. Tumors showed preferential V and J gene usage, and their T-cell repertoire diversity fell below that of lymph nodes yet above that of nontumor tissue. The data were judged consistent with most tumor T cells deriving from the lymph node and then expanding within tumor tissue. In luminal-like breast cancer, tumor and nontumor tissue repertoires resembled each other significantly more than in basal-like breast cancer.

The instrument given in TCRdb is Illumina HiSeq 2000. TCR beta chain libraries were generated through multiplex PCR amplification. High-throughput sequencing was used to analyze the amplified TCR beta chain products. In TCRdb, the public reads were trimmed at Q25 with fastp and aligned with MiXCR, with productive beta chains retained. Each CDR3 protein gets just one entry, which takes the most common genes and DNA from the rows behind it. This sample gives 20,000 or so distinct CDR3 sequences in total; roughly two fifths of them show up just once. The ten largest clones capture about a fifth of the sample.

Sequencing was done on a sample of breast tumor tissue. The rearrangement combines TRBV5-8 with TRBJ2-1; 8 central nucleotides agree with TRBD2. The source of this sequence is a female donor with breast cancer. Some clones in this sample may be carry-over from other donors' samples. The nucleotides are TGTGCCAGCAGCGGACCGGGGGGGAGCGGGAGTGGGTCCTACAATGAGCAGTTCTTC. It encodes CASSGPGGSGSGSYNEQFF.